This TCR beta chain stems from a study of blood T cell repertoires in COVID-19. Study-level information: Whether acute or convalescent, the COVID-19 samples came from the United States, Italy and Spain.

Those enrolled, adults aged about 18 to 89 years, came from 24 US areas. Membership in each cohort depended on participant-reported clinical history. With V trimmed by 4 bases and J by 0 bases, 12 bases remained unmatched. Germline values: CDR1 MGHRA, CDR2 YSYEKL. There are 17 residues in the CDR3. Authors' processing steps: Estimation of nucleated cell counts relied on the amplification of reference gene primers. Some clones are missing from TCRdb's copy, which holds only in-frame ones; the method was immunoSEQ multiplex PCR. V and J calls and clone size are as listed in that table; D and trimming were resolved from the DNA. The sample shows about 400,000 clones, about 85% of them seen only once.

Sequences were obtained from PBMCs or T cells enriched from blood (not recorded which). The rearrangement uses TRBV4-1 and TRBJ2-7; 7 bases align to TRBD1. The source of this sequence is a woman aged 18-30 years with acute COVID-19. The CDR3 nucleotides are TGCGCCAGCAGCCTAGGGGCTGGGACAGCGAGCTCCTACGAGCAGTACTTC. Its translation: CASSLGAGTASSYEQYF.